Here is one T cell receptor (beta chain) with its context. The table came from immunoSEQ multiplex PCR; TCRdb's copy has only in-frame clones and leaves some out. Found here are 200,000 to 250,000 clones, nearly 90% of them singletons; the top ten hold about 16%. These data originate in a study of blood T cell repertoires in COVID-19. Overall study: Samples came from the United States, Italy and Spain, spanning acute and convalescent COVID-19.

Exposed participants encountered a COVID-19 case during the 2 weeks preceding study entry. The CDR3 has 16 amino acids. The V gene's germline CDR1 is LNHDA and CDR2 SQIVND (reference sequence). The J segment lost 8 bases and the V segment lost 5 bases, leaving 10 bases of the junction unmatched. The chain combines TRBV19 with TRBJ2-2, with 11 bases that match TRBD2. The sequenced material came from PBMCs or T cells enriched from blood (not recorded which). This receptor was obtained from a man in his thirties or forties who had been exposed to COVID-19. CDR3 DNA: TGTGCCAGTAGTTTCCGACTAGCGGGGAAGGTGGGGGAGCTGTTTTTT. Its translation is CASSFRLAGKVGELFF.